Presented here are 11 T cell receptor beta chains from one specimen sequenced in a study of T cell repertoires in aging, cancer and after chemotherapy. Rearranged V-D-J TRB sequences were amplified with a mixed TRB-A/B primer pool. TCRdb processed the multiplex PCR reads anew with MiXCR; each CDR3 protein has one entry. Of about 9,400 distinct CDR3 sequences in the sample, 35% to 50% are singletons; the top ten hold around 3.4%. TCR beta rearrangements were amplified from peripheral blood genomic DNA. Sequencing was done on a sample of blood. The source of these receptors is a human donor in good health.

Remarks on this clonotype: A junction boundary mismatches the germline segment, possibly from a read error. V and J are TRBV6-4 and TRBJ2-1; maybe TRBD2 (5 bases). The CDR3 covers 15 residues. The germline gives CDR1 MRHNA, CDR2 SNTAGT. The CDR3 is CAISEGLGSYNEQFF. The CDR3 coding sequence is TGTGCCATCAGTGAAGGACTCGGGTCCTACAATGAGCAGTTCTTC.

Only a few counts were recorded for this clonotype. CDR3 bases: TGTGCCAGCAGCGGGAAGGTAACAGGGGGGTTCGGAGAGACCCAGTACTTC. It specifies CASSGKVTGGFGETQYF. The chain has TRBV5-4 and TRBJ2-5; 8 positions match TRBD1. V trimming: 4 bases; J trimming: 4 bases; junction bases outside the gene matches: 15. The V gene's germline CDR1 is SGHNT and CDR2 YYREEE (reference sequence). The CDR3 is 17 residues long.

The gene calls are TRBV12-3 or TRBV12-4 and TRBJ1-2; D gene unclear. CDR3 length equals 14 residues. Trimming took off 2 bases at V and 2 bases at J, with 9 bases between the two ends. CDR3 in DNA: TGTGCCAGCAGTTTACGGGGTATGAACTATGGCTACACCTTC. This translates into CASSLRGMNYGYTF.

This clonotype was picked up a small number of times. This chain's CDR3 is CASSTIATGQTGYGYTF. The CDR3 coding sequence is TGTGCCAGTAGTACAATTGCGACAGGACAAACGGGCTATGGCTACACCTTC. The chain employs TRBV19 and TRBJ1-2; D is possibly TRBD1 (6 bases). CDR3 length: 17 residues. V was cut by 4 bases and J by 4 bases, with 22 bases left in between. Germline V gene data show CDR1 as LNHDA and CDR2 as SQIVND (reference sequence).

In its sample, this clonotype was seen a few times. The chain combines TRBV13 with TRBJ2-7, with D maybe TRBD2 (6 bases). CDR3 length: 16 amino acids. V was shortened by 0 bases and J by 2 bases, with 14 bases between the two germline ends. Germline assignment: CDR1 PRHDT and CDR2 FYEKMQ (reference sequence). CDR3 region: CASSLGLEGLTYEQYF. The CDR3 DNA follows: TGTGCCAGCAGCTTAGGATTGGAGGGGCTCACCTACGAGCAGTACTTC.

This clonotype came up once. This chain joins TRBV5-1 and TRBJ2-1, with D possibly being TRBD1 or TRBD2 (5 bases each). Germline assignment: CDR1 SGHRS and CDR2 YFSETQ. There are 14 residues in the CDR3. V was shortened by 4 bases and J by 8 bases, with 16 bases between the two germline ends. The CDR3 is CASSTITGLDEQFF. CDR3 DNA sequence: TGCGCCAGCAGCACCATCACGGGGCTCGATGAGCAGTTCTTC.

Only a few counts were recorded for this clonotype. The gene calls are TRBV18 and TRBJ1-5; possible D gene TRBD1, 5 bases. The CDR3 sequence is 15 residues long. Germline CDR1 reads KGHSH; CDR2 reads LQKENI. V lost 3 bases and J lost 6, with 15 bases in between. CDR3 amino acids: CASSPRGGFSQPQHF. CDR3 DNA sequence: TGTGCCAGCTCACCTAGGGGAGGGTTTAGTCAGCCCCAGCATTTT. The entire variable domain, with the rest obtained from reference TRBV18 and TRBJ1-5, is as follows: NAGVMQNPRHLVRRRGQEARLRCSPMKGHSHVYWYRQLPEEGLKFMVYLQKENIIDESGMPKERFSAEFPKEGPSILRIQQVVRGDSAAYFCASSPRGGFSQPQHFGDGTRLSIL.

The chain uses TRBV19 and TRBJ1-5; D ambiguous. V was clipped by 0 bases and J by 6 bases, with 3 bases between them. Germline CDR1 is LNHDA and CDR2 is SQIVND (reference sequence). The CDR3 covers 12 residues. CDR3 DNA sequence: TGTGCCAGTAGTATAGACGTTCAGCCCCAGCATTTT. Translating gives CASSIDVQPQHF.

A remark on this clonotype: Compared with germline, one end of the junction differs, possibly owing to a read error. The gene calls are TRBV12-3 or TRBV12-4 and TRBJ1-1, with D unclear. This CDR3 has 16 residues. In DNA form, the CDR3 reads TGTGCCGGCAGTTTAGTTGCTTCTCTCATGAACACTGAAGCTTTCTTT. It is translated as CAGSLVASLMNTEAFF.

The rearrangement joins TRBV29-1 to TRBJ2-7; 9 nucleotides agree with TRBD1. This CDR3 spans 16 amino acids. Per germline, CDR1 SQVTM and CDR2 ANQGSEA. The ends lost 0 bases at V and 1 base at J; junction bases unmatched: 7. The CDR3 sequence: CSVEDQRGQGSYEQYF. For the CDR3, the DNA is TGCAGCGTTGAAGATCAAAGGGGACAGGGATCCTACGAGCAGTACTTC.

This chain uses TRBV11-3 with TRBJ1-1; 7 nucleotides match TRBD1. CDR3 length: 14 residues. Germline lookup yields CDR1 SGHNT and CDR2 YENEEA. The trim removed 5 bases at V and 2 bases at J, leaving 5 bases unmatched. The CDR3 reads CASSPGDSNTEAFF. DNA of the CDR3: TGTGCCAGCAGCCCGGGGGACAGCAACACTGAAGCTTTCTTT.